Below, 28 T cell receptor beta chains from the same sample are listed, as sequenced in a study of circulating CD8 cells and anti-PD-1 response in melanoma. The QIAseq Immune Repertoire TCR panel built the libraries from roughly 15 ng of total RNA. TCRdb reprocessed the reads via MiXCR and lists one record per CDR3 protein. Of approximately 500 distinct CDR3 sequences listed, approximately 6% are singletons. Four subsets defined by PD-1 and/or TIGIT were sorted from live CD3+CD8+TCRalphabeta+ cells. Sequences were derived from CD8+ T cells from PBMCs, sampled at baseline or after one month of anti-PD-1 therapy (not recorded which). These receptors were collected from a human donor with melanoma.

This clonotype rates as large. The chain joins TRBV5-1 to TRBJ2-7; D is uncertain. Germline V lookup: CDR1 SGHRS, CDR2 YFSETQ. The CDR3 has 14 amino acids. Trimming cost V 5 bases and J 2 bases, with 14 bases left between them. The CDR3 reads CASSTYGTPYEQYF. The CDR3 DNA reads TGCGCCAGCAGTACCTACGGCACGCCCTACGAGCAGTACTTC.

The rearrangement uses TRBV28 and TRBJ2-7; the D is unclear. CDR1 is MDHEN and CDR2 is SYDVKM in the germline V gene. Trimming shortened V by 6 bases and J by 5 bases, and 17 bases separated the two germline ends. The CDR3 covers 14 residues. The CDR3 is CASSFFRSPNEQYF. DNA for the CDR3: TGTGCCAGCAGCTTTTTTAGGAGCCCAAACGAGCAGTACTTC.

By sample share, this clonotype is large (0.1 to 1%). V usage is TRBV9 and J usage is TRBJ1-6, with 7 bases lining up with TRBD1. With 3 bases clipped from V and 7 bases from J, the junction kept 4 bases outside the gene matches. The CDR3 runs 14 residues. Germline CDR1 is SGDLS and CDR2 is YYNGEE. Here the CDR3 reads CASSGDSPNSPLHF. In nucleotides, the CDR3 is TGTGCCAGCAGCGGGGACAGTCCCAATTCACCCCTCCACTTT.

The V gene is TRBV29-1, the J gene TRBJ2-4, with D perhaps being TRBD1 or TRBD2 (5 bases each). The CDR3 has 15 amino acids. Germline CDR1 and CDR2: SQVTM and ANQGSEA. V gave up 4 bases and J gave up 7 bases, with 20 bases separating them. CDR3 sequence: CSVASRGAHRNIQYF. CDR3 nucleotide sequence: TGCAGCGTTGCCTCACGAGGGGCCCACCGGAACATTCAGTACTTC.

Within the sample, this clonotype is large. The rearrangement joins TRBV2 to TRBJ1-2; D gene unclear. Germline CDR1 is SNHLY and CDR2 is FYNNEI. The CDR3 is made up of 12 amino acids. Deletions cut 8 bases from V and 7 bases from J, with 14 bases between. The CDR3 DNA is TGTGCCAGCGACACGTTCAAGGGTGGCTACACCTTC. Translation gives CASDTFKGGYTF.

This clonotype is medium-sized by share. The V gene is TRBV28, the J gene TRBJ1-6; 10 nucleotides line up with TRBD1. Germline assignment: CDR1 MDHEN and CDR2 SYDVKM. The junction had 6 bases not matched to a gene; V was cut back by 3 bases and J by 10 bases. The CDR3 covers 15 residues. The CDR3 nucleotides read TGTGCCAGCAGTTTTACCGGGACAGGGGACTCACCCCTCCACTTT. Its translation is CASSFTGTGDSPLHF.

The V and J genes are TRBV28 and TRBJ2-1; 8 bases are a match to TRBD1. This CDR3 is built from 15 residues. The J segment lost 8 bases and the V segment lost 5 bases, leaving 11 bases of the junction unmatched. CDR1 and CDR2 (germline): MDHEN, SYDVKM. The DNA for the CDR3 is TGTGCCAGCAGTCACGGGAAGGACAGGGACTATGAGCAGTTCTTC. Translating it yields CASSHGKDRDYEQFF.

Judged by abundance, this clonotype is medium-sized. The chain employs TRBV20-1 and TRBJ2-7; 8 bases fit TRBD1. The CDR3 is made up of 15 amino acids. Looked up from germline, CDR1 is DFQATT and CDR2 is SNEGSKA (reference sequence). V shed 0 bases, J shed 1 base, and the junction held 5 bases outside the gene matches. CDR3 nucleotides: TGCAGTGCTAGAGATAACCGGGACAGGTCCTACGAGCAGTACTTC. Translated, it gives CSARDNRDRSYEQYF.

Relative to its sample, this clonotype is medium-sized. The chain is built from TRBV28 and TRBJ2-3; D not certain. The CDR3 is 11 amino acids. CDR1 and CDR2 from the germline V gene are MDHEN and SYDVKM. The ends were cut back, 6 bases at V and 5 bases at J, with 6 bases in the middle. CDR3 sequence: CASRWGDTQYF. The DNA of the CDR3 is TGTGCCAGCAGGTGGGGAGATACGCAGTATTTT.

In this sample, this clonotype is medium-sized. The gene calls are TRBV9 and TRBJ2-7, with TRBD2 as a possible D gene (6 bases). CDR1 and CDR2 (germline): SGDLS, YYNGEE. CDR3 length: 14 residues. Trimming pared 2 bases from V and 5 bases from J, leaving 14 bases between. The CDR3: CASSVWDFNNEQYF. The CDR3 nucleotides are TGTGCCAGCAGCGTCTGGGACTTTAACAACGAGCAGTACTTC.

This clonotype is labeled large. The V gene is TRBV19, the J gene TRBJ2-7; a weak D match, TRBD1 (6 bases). V lost 5 bases, J lost 3 bases, and 11 bases lay in between. Germline CDR1 and CDR2: LNHDA and SQIVND (reference sequence). The CDR3 loop spans 13 amino acids. The CDR3: CASSSGGYYEQYF. The CDR3 region has the DNA TGTGCCAGTAGTTCTGGGGGCTACTACGAGCAGTACTTC. The variable domain in full, completed from reference TRBV19 and TRBJ2-7, reads DGGITQSPKYLFRKEGQNVTLSCEQNLNHDAMYWYRQDPGQGLRLIYYSQIVNDFQKGDIAEGYSVSREKKESFPLTVTSAQKNPTAFYLCASSSGGYYEQYFGPGTRLTVT.

On this clonotype itself: The CDR3 does not close with the conserved phenylalanine or tryptophan, likely indicating a read error. The chain couples TRBV28 to TRBJ2-1; a weak D match, TRBD1 (6 bases). CDR1 MDHEN and CDR2 SYDVKM come from the germline V gene. The CDR3 runs to 14 residues. This CDR3 is CASSFEGGYNEQFL. CDR3 nucleotide sequence: TGTGCTAGCAGTTTTGAAGGGGGCTACAATGAGCAGTTCCTC.

This clonotype is judged large. This sequence joins TRBV19 and TRBJ2-5; 7 bases align to TRBD1. Losses at the gene ends were 4 bases for V and 3 bases for J; bases not matched to a gene: 8. The length of the CDR3 is 15 residues. Germline CDR1 and CDR2: LNHDA and SQIVND (reference sequence). CDR3 amino acids: CASSTTWDSKETQYF. In nucleotides, the CDR3 is TGTGCCAGTAGTACCACCTGGGACAGTAAAGAGACCCAGTACTTC. The full variable domain, its missing parts supplied by reference TRBV19 and TRBJ2-5, is DGGITQSPKYLFRKEGQNVTLSCEQNLNHDAMYWYRQDPGQGLRLIYYSQIVNDFQKGDIAEGYSVSREKKESFPLTVTSAQKNPTAFYLCASSTTWDSKETQYFGPGTRLLVL.

Relative to its sample, this clonotype is large. The rearrangement joins TRBV11-2 to TRBJ1-2, with 10 positions matching TRBD1. The V segment lost 5 bases and the J segment 2 bases; nucleotides outside the gene matches: 2. In germline, CDR1 is SGHAT, CDR2 FQNNGV. The CDR3 has 14 amino acids. CDR3 loop: CASSPGQGNYGYTF. The CDR3 bases are TGTGCCAGCAGCCCGGGACAGGGGAACTATGGCTACACCTTC.

By share, this clonotype counts as medium-sized. The chain recombines TRBV4-1 with TRBJ2-2, with a tentative D call TRBD1 (7 bases). Trimming left V 0 bases short and J 7 bases short, with 12 bases between. This CDR3 spans 15 amino acids. The germline CDR1 and CDR2 sequences are MGHRA and YSYEKL. The chain's CDR3 is CASSQDGGGGGELFF. In DNA form, the CDR3 reads TGCGCCAGCAGCCAAGATGGAGGGGGCGGCGGGGAGCTGTTTTTT.

This clonotype qualifies as large. This sequence joins TRBV27 and TRBJ2-7; D not resolved. V was clipped by 3 bases and J by 1 base, with 7 bases between them. The CDR3 runs to 13 residues. CDR1 is MNHEY and CDR2 is SMNVEV in the germline V gene (reference sequence). The DNA for the CDR3 is TGTGCCAGCAGTTTGAAAGAATCCTACGAGCAGTACTTC. Its translation is CASSLKESYEQYF.

By share, this clonotype counts as medium-sized (0.01 to 0.1%). The chain uses TRBV29-1 and TRBJ1-2; a weak D match, TRBD1 (6 bases). The CDR3 runs to 13 residues. Germline CDR1 SQVTM, CDR2 ANQGSEA. V lost 7 bases and J lost 8, with 20 bases in between. Here the CDR3 DNA reads TGCAGCGCTTACTCGGGGGGCGCCCGGGGCTACACCTTC. Translation gives CSAYSGGARGYTF.

About this clonotype: This may be a read error: a much more frequent sequence differs by one nucleotide. J is TRBJ1-2 and V is TRBV2; D call uncertain. Germline V gene data show CDR1 as SNHLY and CDR2 as FYNNEI. The CDR3 runs 14 residues. Trimming cost V 2 bases and J 4 bases, with 11 bases left between them. The CDR3 reads CASSESGVTYGYTF. As DNA, the CDR3 is TGTGCCAGCAGTGAATCCGGGGTGACCTATGGCTACACCTTC. Using reference TRBV2 and TRBJ1-2 for the parts outside the CDR3, the full variable domain is EPEVTQTPSHQVTQMGQEVILRCVPISNHLYFYWYRQILGQKVEFLVSFYNNEISEKSEIFDDQFSVERPDGSNFTLKIRSTKLEDSAMYFCASSESGVTYGYTFGSGTRLTVV.

This clonotype is labeled as medium-sized. This chain links TRBV29-1 with TRBJ2-1, with D perhaps matching TRBD1 (5 bases). This CDR3 contains 17 residues. V lost 3 bases and J lost 6, with 24 bases in between. Germline V lookup: CDR1 SQVTM, CDR2 ANQGSEA. DNA of the CDR3: TGCAGCGTTGAGGACCTACCCCTCGTCAGGGCCTCCAATGAGCAGTTCTTC. This gives the protein CSVEDLPLVRASNEQFF.

This clonotype is categorized as medium-sized. This chain uses TRBV27 with TRBJ1-4; 9 bases are a match to TRBD1. CDR3 length: 16 residues. CDR1 is MNHEY, CDR2 SMNVEV, per germline (reference sequence). The junction had 11 bases not matched to a gene; V was cut back by 6 bases and J by 6 bases. CDR3 coding DNA: TGTGCCAGCAGACCAACAATACAGGGGGCTCATGAAAAACTGTTTTTT. Translation: CASRPTIQGAHEKLFF.

By share of the sample, this clonotype is medium-sized. The chain carries TRBV12-3 or TRBV12-4 and TRBJ2-2, with D tentatively TRBD2 (5 bases). Trimming cost V 7 bases and J 4 bases, with 22 bases left between them. The CDR3 sequence is 17 residues long. DNA for the CDR3: TGTGCCAGCACCGAGGGCATAGGGATACCTTTCACCGGGGAGCTGTTTTTT. Translation: CASTEGIGIPFTGELFF.

In its sample, this clonotype ranks as medium-sized. The chain carries TRBV19 and TRBJ2-4, with a weak D call TRBD1 (6 bases). CDR1 is LNHDA, CDR2 SQIVND, per germline (reference sequence). This CDR3 has 14 amino acids. V dropped 4 bases and J dropped 6 bases, with 13 bases sitting between them. CDR3 amino acids: CASSTQGFRNIQYF. CDR3 coding DNA: TGTGCCAGTAGTACCCAGGGGTTCAGAAACATTCAGTACTTC.

The chain links TRBV29-1 to TRBJ1-1, with D unresolved. V dropped 7 bases and J dropped 1 base, with 10 bases sitting between them. CDR3 size: 12 residues. Germline lookup yields CDR1 SQVTM and CDR2 ANQGSEA. The CDR3 DNA follows: TGCAGCGCCGGAGCAGCGAACACTGAAGCTTTCTTT. Translation gives CSAGAANTEAFF.

By proportion, this clonotype is large. For the CDR3, the DNA is TGCAGTGCTAGAGATCGGACAGGGGATCGTCGACGTCCAGAGACCCAGTACTTC. Its protein product is CSARDRTGDRRRPETQYF. The rearrangement joins TRBV20-1 to TRBJ2-5, with TRBD1 matching 9 bases. Trimming cost V 0 bases and J 4 bases; bases outside gene matches: 15. Germline V gives CDR1 DFQATT, CDR2 SNEGSKA (reference sequence). CDR3 length equals 18 residues.

By sample share, this clonotype is medium-sized. The rearrangement links TRBV28 to TRBJ1-5, with no clear D. Germline lookup yields CDR1 MDHEN and CDR2 SYDVKM. The CDR3 contains 16 residues. V was clipped by 4 bases and J by 0 bases, with 13 bases between them. The CDR3 nucleotides are TGTGCCAGCAGTTCGCCCGTTAGGGCTAGCAATCAGCCCCAGCATTTT. Translating it yields CASSSPVRASNQPQHF.

This clonotype is labeled medium-sized (0.01 to 0.1%). The V call is TRBV28, the J call TRBJ1-4; 10 bases are a match to TRBD1. The CDR3 has 17 residues. V dropped 3 bases and J dropped 7; count of bases not matched to a gene: 11. CDR1 MDHEN and CDR2 SYDVKM come from the germline V gene. CDR3 nucleotide sequence: TGTGCCAGCAGTTTGGGGGGACAGGGGACCTGGGGTGAAAAACTGTTTTTT. This encodes CASSLGGQGTWGEKLFF.

In its sample, this clonotype ranks as large (0.1 to 1%). V usage is TRBV2 and J usage is TRBJ2-7; a possible D gene is TRBD2 (6 bases). The V end was cut by 3 bases, the J end by 0 bases, with 15 bases between. CDR1 is SNHLY, CDR2 FYNNEI, per germline. There are 16 residues in the CDR3. The CDR3 region has the DNA TGTGCCAGCAGTGAGAGGGACTTCCCGCCCTCCTACGAGCAGTACTTC. It is translated as CASSERDFPPSYEQYF. The variable domain in full, completed from reference TRBV2 and TRBJ2-7, reads EPEVTQTPSHQVTQMGQEVILRCVPISNHLYFYWYRQILGQKVEFLVSFYNNEISEKSEIFDDQFSVERPDGSNFTLKIRSTKLEDSAMYFCASSERDFPPSYEQYFGPGTRLTVT.

By sample fraction, this clonotype is large. This chain connects TRBV12-3 or TRBV12-4 to TRBJ1-2; D unresolved. The V gene lost 3 bases and the J gene lost 3 bases, with 8 bases spanning the gap. The CDR3 contains 13 residues. In nucleotides, the CDR3 is TGTGCCAGCAGTTTCGAACCTTACTATGGCTACACCTTC. As protein: CASSFEPYYGYTF.